Shown below are 14 T cell receptor beta chains from a single sample sequenced in a study of monozygotic twins with inflammatory bowel disease. TCRdb reprocessed the 5' RACE reads and stores each CDR3 protein as one record, lacking DNA. This sample contains some 400,000 distinct CDR3 sequences. Sequenced: blood. Every receptor here comes from a human donor with ulcerative colitis or Crohn's disease, or a healthy co-twin of an affected twin (not recorded which).

J is TRBJ2-1 and V is TRBV5-1; TCRdb reports TRBD1, a call that lacks DNA to check it against. The CDR3 consists of 16 residues. The germline V gene has CDR1 SGHRS and CDR2 YFSETQ. The CDR3 reads CASSLEGGSSYNEQFF.

The chain couples TRBV5-1 to TRBJ2-7; checking the TCRdb D call of TRBD2 is not possible without DNA. Germline assignment: CDR1 SGHRS and CDR2 YFSETQ. The CDR3 runs to 14 residues. The CDR3 is CASSLALEGYEQYF.

J is TRBJ2-1 and V is TRBV7-2; TCRdb picks TRBD1, but there is no DNA to check that call. The CDR3 sequence is 14 residues long. CDR1 and CDR2 from the germline V gene are SGHTA and FQGNSA. CDR3 sequence: CASSFGGTYNEQFF.

CDR3 in amino acids: CARLGGINEQYF. The chain uses TRBV9 and TRBJ2-7; TCRdb names TRBD1, which stays unverified in the absence of DNA. The germline CDR1 and CDR2 sequences are SGDLS and YYNGEE. The CDR3 totals 12 residues.

The chain uses TRBV7-2 and TRBJ1-5; TCRdb calls TRBD1, which cannot be checked without DNA. The germline CDR1 and CDR2 sequences are SGHTA and FQGNSA. The CDR3 consists of 14 residues. The CDR3 region is CASSPATGDQPQHF. Complete variable domain (other parts from reference TRBV7-2 and TRBJ1-5): GAGVSQSPSNKVTEKGKDVELRCDPISGHTALYWYRQSLGQGLEFLIYFQGNSAPDKSGLPSDRFSAERTGGSVSTLTIQRTQQEDSAVYLCASSPATGDQPQHFGDGTRLSIL.

The chain is built from TRBV3-1 and TRBJ2-5; the D call of TRBD1 rests on TCRdb alone, since no DNA is present to check it. CDR3 length: 16 amino acids. CDR1 is LGHDT and CDR2 is YNNKEL in the germline V gene (reference sequence). CDR3 in amino acids: CASSPRRDQGEETQYF.

The V call is TRBV11-2, the J call TRBJ2-1. This CDR3 comprises 15 residues. Germline V gene sequence: CDR1 SGHAT, CDR2 FQNNGV. The chain's CDR3 is CASSLGSHSYNEQFF. Full variable domain (rest looked up from reference TRBV11-2 and TRBJ2-1): EAGVAQSPRYKIIEKRQSVAFWCNPISGHATLYWYQQILGQGPKLLIQFQNNGVVDDSQLPKDRFSAERLKGVDSTLKIQPAKLEDSAVYLCASSLGSHSYNEQFFGPGTRLTVL.

The chain joins TRBV4-1 to TRBJ1-5. Looked up from germline, CDR1 is MGHRA and CDR2 is YSYEKL. The CDR3 length is 12 residues. This CDR3 reads CASSQGSQPQHF.

The gene calls are TRBV10-3 and TRBJ1-6. Germline V gene lookup returns CDR1 ENHRY and CDR2 SYGVKD. The CDR3 totals 13 residues. Here the CDR3 reads CATSGTPNSPLHF.

The gene calls are TRBV10-3 and TRBJ2-7; TCRdb outputs TRBD2, but without DNA this stays unchecked. Germline CDR1 is ENHRY and CDR2 is SYGVKD. The CDR3 is made up of 16 amino acids. Here the CDR3 reads CAISDLDYASSYEQYF.

The V gene is TRBV29-1, the J gene TRBJ1-2; TCRdb picks TRBD1, but there is no DNA to check that call. Per the germline V gene, CDR1 is SQVTM and CDR2 is ANQGSEA. This CDR3 spans 13 amino acids. CDR3 sequence reads: CSVGSQGVNGYTF.

The rearrangement joins TRBV20-1 to TRBJ2-5. CDR1 is DFQATT, CDR2 SNEGSKA, per germline (reference sequence). This CDR3 contains 13 residues. The CDR3 is CSATPPYIETQYF.

This sequence joins TRBV7-2 and TRBJ2-7. The germline V gene has CDR1 SGHTA and CDR2 FQGNSA. There are 13 residues in the CDR3. CDR3 in amino acids: CASSHSGAYEQYF.

This chain connects TRBV28 to TRBJ1-5. The CDR3 runs to 15 residues. The germline V gene has CDR1 MDHEN and CDR2 SYDVKM. This chain's CDR3 is CASSSLGSTNQPQHF.